The rows below give T cell receptor beta chains drawn from one sample of a study of technical replicates of blood from four donors. The method was immunoSEQ multiplex PCR; TCRdb's version includes in-frame clones alone and lacks a portion of them. This sample carries approximately 75,000 clones, about 94% of them seen once, and the ten largest clones take around 0.37%. The sequenced sample consisted of T cells isolated from PBMCs. The receptors shown here come from a human donor in good health. CDR3s include the opening cysteine and the closing phenylalanine or tryptophan. A D gene is named only where the DNA matches it firmly. Clone size is shown for a subset of rows, as once, few, many or a class of expanded clone.

>TRBJ1-2|TRBV13|.|TRBD1
CASSLRTGPMGYTF
TGTGCCAGCAGCCTGAGGACAGGTCCTATGGGCTACACCTTC
>TRBJ1-5|TRBV6-5|.|TRBD1
CASSVTGSSNQPQHF
TGTGCCAGCAGTGTGACAGGGAGTAGCAATCAGCCCCAGCATTTT
>TRBJ1-5|TRBV4-1|.|.
CASSQDPGVNQPQHF
TGCGCCAGCAGCCAAGATCCAGGGGTCAATCAGCCCCAGCATTTT
>TRBJ2-3|TRBV10-3|.|TRBD2
CAITRLAGQNTDTQYF
TGTGCCATCACCAGACTAGCGGGACAAAACACAGATACGCAGTATTTT
>TRBJ2-1|TRBV7-9|.|TRBD2
CASSTREGIPNEQFF
TGTGCCAGCAGCACACGGGAGGGGATCCCAAATGAGCAGTTCTTC
>TRBJ2-7|TRBV11-2|.|TRBD2
CASSLLAGRINEQYF
TGTGCCAGCAGCCTCCTAGCCGGGAGGATCAACGAGCAGTACTTC
>TRBJ1-2|TRBV6-6|.|TRBD1
CASSDRGTDYGYTF
TGTGCCAGCAGTGACAGGGGGACAGACTATGGCTACACCTTC
>TRBJ2-2|TRBV28|.|.
CASSFVGVSTGELFF
TGTGCCAGCAGTTTTGTGGGAGTAAGCACCGGGGAGCTGTTTTTT
>TRBJ1-1|TRBV28|few|.
CASSLEVENTEAFF
TGTGCCAGCAGTTTAGAGGTCGAGAACACTGAAGCTTTCTTT
>TRBJ2-5|TRBV4-3|.|.
CASSQGYGQTQETQYF
TGCGCCAGCAGCCAAGGATATGGACAGACACAAGAGACCCAGTACTTC
>TRBJ2-7|TRBV11-3|few|.
CASSLDRDSYEQYF
TGTGCCAGCAGCTTGGATCGGGATTCCTACGAGCAGTACTTC
>TRBJ1-1|TRBV25-1|.|.
CASSETPGTLSSRTEAFF
TGTGCCAGCAGTGAAACCCCCGGGACACTATCCTCGAGGACTGAAGCTTTCTTT
>TRBJ2-3|TRBV5-6|.|.
CASSLEGSGIHTQYF
TGTGCCAGCAGCTTGGAAGGTTCGGGGATCCATACGCAGTATTTT
>TRBJ1-3|TRBV7-2|.|.
CASSLGLTGNTIYF
TGTGCCAGCAGCTTAGGACTGACTGGAAACACCATATATTTT
>TRBJ2-2|TRBV7-6|.|.
CASSLSRLPDTGELFF
TGTGCCAGCAGCTTATCGAGACTCCCCGACACCGGGGAGCTGTTTTTT
>TRBJ1-1|TRBV29-1|.|TRBD1
CSVGDRGGTEAFF
TGCAGCGTTGGGGACAGGGGCGGCACTGAAGCTTTCTTT
>TRBJ2-1|TRBV4-3|.|.
CASSLYPSGISSYNEQFF
TGCGCCAGCAGCCTATACCCCAGCGGTATAAGCTCCTACAATGAGCAGTTCTTC
>TRBJ2-1|TRBV5-6|.|TRBD2
CASSWETSGTNEQFF
TGTGCCAGCAGCTGGGAGACTAGCGGGACAAATGAGCAGTTCTTC
>TRBJ1-2|TRBV5-1|.|TRBD1
CASSPWDRAEGYTF
TGCGCCAGCAGCCCCTGGGACAGGGCGGAGGGCTACACCTTC
>TRBJ2-1|TRBV6-5|.|TRBD2
CASSYSASGHNEQFF
TGTGCCAGCAGTTACTCGGCTAGCGGCCACAATGAGCAGTTCTTC
>TRBJ2-1|TRBV19|.|TRBD2
CASSVSGTTYNEQFF
TGTGCCAGTAGTGTTAGCGGGACTACCTACAATGAGCAGTTCTTC
>TRBJ2-1|TRBV27|.|TRBD2
CASSLALAGLTGYNEQFF
TGTGCCAGCAGCCTGGCACTAGCGGGACTCACGGGGTACAATGAGCAGTTCTTC
>TRBJ2-1|TRBV5-1|.|TRBD1
CASRVDRYNEQFF
TGCGCCAGCAGAGTGGACAGGTACAATGAGCAGTTCTTC
>TRBJ2-7|TRBV7-9|.|.
CASSLAGRSYEQYF
TGTGCCAGCAGCTTAGCGGGCCGTTCCTACGAGCAGTACTTC
>TRBJ2-7|TRBV7-9|.|.
CASSLEGRYGEQYF
TGTGCCAGCAGCTTAGAGGGGAGGTACGGCGAGCAGTACTTC
>TRBJ1-1|TRBV10-3|.|TRBD1
CAIGVTGTGNTEAFF
TGTGCCATCGGGGTAACCGGGACAGGTAACACTGAAGCTTTCTTT
>TRBJ2-7|TRBV5-1|.|.
CASSLDSHEQYF
TGCGCCAGCAGCCTAGACAGCCACGAGCAGTACTTC
>TRBJ2-5|TRBV27|.|.
CASSIFRLETQYF
TGTGCCAGCAGTATCTTCCGACTGGAGACCCAGTACTTC
>TRBJ2-2|TRBV9|once|.
CASSGETTGELFF
TGTGCCAGCAGCGGCGAAACCACCGGGGAGCTGTTTTTT
>TRBJ2-7|TRBV6-5|.|.
CASSSQSEGAYEQYF
TGTGCCAGCAGCTCCCAATCGGAGGGGGCTTACGAGCAGTACTTC
>TRBJ1-3|TRBV19|.|.
CATSLTQGGASGNTIYF
TGTGCCACCAGCTTAACGCAGGGAGGTGCCTCTGGAAACACCATATATTTT
>TRBJ2-3|TRBV9|.|TRBD1
CASSDLRQGPGTDTQYF
TGTGCCAGCAGCGATTTGCGACAGGGTCCGGGCACAGATACGCAGTATTTT
>TRBJ1-5|TRBV28|.|.
CASSLQGNSNQPQHF
TGTGCCAGCAGTCTACAGGGTAATAGCAATCAGCCCCAGCATTTT
>TRBJ1-4|TRBV5-1|.|.
CASSGGTSEKLFF
TGCGCCAGCTCGGGAGGCACGAGTGAAAAACTGTTTTTT
>TRBJ1-1|TRBV11-2|.|.
CASSPFLRTVEAFF
TGTGCCAGCAGCCCGTTCCTTAGGACAGTTGAAGCTTTCTTT
>TRBJ1-2|TRBV15|once|.
CATSLARGNYGYTF
TGTGCCACCAGCTTAGCGAGGGGGAACTATGGCTACACCTTC
>TRBJ1-2|TRBV5-6|.|TRBD1
CASSLWDRGGYGYTF
TGTGCCAGCAGCTTATGGGACAGGGGAGGATATGGCTACACCTTC
>TRBJ2-7|TRBV6-5|.|.
CASSYNQYEQYF
TGTGCCAGCAGTTACAATCAGTACGAGCAGTACTTC
>TRBJ1-5|TRBV6-5|.|.
CASSYSAGRPQHF
TGTGCCAGCAGTTACTCAGCGGGGAGGCCCCAGCATTTT
>TRBJ1-5|TRBV19|.|.
CATGAGRTQHF
TGTGCCACAGGGGCCGGCCGGACCCAGCATTTT
>TRBJ1-1|TRBV30|few|TRBD1
CAWRRQGNTEAFF
TGTGCCTGGAGAAGACAGGGGAACACTGAAGCTTTCTTT
>TRBJ2-4|TRBV11-1|.|TRBD2
CASSFSAGEAENIQYF
TGTGCCAGCAGCTTTTCAGCGGGGGAAGCGGAAAACATTCAGTACTTC
>TRBJ2-7|TRBV19|.|.
CASSITSSYEQYF
TGTGCCAGTAGTATAACTAGCTCCTACGAGCAGTACTTC
>TRBJ1-2|TRBV9|.|.
CASSVGGYYGYTF
TGTGCCAGCAGCGTAGGAGGGTACTATGGCTACACCTTC
>TRBJ2-3|TRBV4-3|.|.
CASSQGGPADTQYF
TGCGCCAGCAGCCAGGGAGGCCCGGCAGATACGCAGTATTTT
>TRBJ1-1|TRBV9|.|TRBD1
CASSGGQTKNTEAFF
TGTGCCAGCAGCGGGGGACAGACTAAGAACACTGAAGCTTTCTTT